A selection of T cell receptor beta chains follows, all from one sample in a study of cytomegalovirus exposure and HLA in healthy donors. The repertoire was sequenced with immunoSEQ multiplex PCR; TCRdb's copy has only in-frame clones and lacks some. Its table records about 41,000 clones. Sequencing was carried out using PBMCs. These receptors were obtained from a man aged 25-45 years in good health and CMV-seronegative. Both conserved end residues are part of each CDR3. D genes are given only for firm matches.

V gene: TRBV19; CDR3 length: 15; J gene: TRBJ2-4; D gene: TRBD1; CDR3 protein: CASERTGGTKNIQYF
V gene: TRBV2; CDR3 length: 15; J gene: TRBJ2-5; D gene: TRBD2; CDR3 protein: CASYGSGFVQETQYF
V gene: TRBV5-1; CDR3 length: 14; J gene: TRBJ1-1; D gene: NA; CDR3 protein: CASSKTPENTEAFF
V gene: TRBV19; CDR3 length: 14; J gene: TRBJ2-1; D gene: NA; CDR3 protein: CAARTGLDANEQFF
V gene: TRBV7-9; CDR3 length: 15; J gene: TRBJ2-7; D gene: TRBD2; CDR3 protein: CASSHRLAGSYEQYF
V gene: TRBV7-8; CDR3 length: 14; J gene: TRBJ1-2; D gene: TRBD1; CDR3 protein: CASSRQGHNYGYTF
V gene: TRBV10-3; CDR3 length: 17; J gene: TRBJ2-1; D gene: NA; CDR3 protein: CAISDRKTTSSDNEQFF
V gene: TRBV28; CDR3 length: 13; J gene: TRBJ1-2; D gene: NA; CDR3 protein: CASSIDRNYGYTF
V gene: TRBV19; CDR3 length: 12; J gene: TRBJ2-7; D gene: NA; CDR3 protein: CASMAEAYEQYF
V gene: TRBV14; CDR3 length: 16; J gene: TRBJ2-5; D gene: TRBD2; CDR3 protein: CASSQRLAGGLETQYF
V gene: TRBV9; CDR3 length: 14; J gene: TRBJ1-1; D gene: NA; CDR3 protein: CASSGGRSATEAFF
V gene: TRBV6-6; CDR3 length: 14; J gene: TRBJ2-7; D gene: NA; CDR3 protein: CASSYTRGTYEQYF
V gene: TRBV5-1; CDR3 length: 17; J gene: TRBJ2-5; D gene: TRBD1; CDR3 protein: CASSLGGTAVPGETQYF
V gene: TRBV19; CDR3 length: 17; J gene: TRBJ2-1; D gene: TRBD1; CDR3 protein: CASSMGRTGASGNEQFF
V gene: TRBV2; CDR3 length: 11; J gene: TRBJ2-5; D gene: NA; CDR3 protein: CASCDRETQYF
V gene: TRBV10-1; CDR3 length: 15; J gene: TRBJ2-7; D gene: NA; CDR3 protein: CASSERGAQPDEQYF
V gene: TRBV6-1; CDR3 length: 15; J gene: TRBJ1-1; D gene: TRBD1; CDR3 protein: CASSDAGQLNTEAFF
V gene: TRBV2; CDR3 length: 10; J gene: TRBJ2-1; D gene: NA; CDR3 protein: CASTNNEQFF
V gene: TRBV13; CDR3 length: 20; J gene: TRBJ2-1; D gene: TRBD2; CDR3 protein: CASSYGLAGTLRSSYNEQFF
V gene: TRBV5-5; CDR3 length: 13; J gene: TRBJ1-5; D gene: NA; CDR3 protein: CASRRQINQPQHF
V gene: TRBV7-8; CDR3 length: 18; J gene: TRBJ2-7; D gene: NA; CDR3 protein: CASSLAGTPNPLDYEQYF
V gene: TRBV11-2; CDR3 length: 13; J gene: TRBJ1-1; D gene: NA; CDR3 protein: CASSVRGDTEAFF
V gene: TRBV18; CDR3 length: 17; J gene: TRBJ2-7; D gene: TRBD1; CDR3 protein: CASSPPRTGATNYEQYF
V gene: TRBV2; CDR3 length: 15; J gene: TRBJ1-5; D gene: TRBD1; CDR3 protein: CASSERVQGAKPQHF
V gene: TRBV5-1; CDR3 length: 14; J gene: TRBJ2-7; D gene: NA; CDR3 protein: CASSPSMGFYEQYF
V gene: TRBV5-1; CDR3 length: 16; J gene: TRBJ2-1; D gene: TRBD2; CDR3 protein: CASSAIAGGSYNEQFF
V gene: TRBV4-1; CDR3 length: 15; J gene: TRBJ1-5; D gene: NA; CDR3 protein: CASSLLAESNQPQHF
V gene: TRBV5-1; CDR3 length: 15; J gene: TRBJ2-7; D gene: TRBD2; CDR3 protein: CASSPGLAGSYEQYF
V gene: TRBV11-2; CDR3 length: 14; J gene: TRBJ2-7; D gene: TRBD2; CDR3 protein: CASSATSGVYEQYF
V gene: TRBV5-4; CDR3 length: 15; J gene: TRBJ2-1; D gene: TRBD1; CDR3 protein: CASSFGTGTYNEQFF
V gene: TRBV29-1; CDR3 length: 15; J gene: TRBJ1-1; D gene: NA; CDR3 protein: CSVGGVNGMNTEAFF
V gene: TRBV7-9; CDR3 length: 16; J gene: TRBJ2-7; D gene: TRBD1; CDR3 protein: CASSPRQGGNFYEQYF